This entry lists 25 T cell receptor beta chains sequenced from one sample in a study of regulatory T cells in long-lasting Graves disease. Building the TCR beta libraries relied on iRepertoire HTBI primers, and CDR3 regions underwent Arm-PCR. TCRdb passed the multiplex PCR reads through MiXCR, listing each CDR3 protein once. The table includes some 420,000 distinct CDR3 sequences, approximately 23% detected once. The time point here: persistent/refractory GD, antithyroid drugs over 5 years with positive TRAb. Generation of the TCR library employed RNA extracted from PBMCs. Source: peripheral blood mononuclear cells (PBMCs), taken when the disease was refractory, from a patient treated with antithyroid drugs. The receptors here all came from a female donor with Graves disease.

Points on this clonotype: One base away lies a much larger clone, so this may be a sequencing read error. The rearrangement uses TRBV5-1 and TRBJ1-1, with D perhaps TRBD1 (6 bases). This CDR3 comprises 14 residues. Germline V gene sequence: CDR1 SGHRS, CDR2 YFSETQ. CDR3 sequence: CASSRGGAGTEASF. In DNA form, the CDR3 reads TGCGCCAGCAGCCGCGGGGGGGCTGGCACTGAAGCTTCCTTT.

The chain carries TRBV29-1 and TRBJ1-6; D gene ambiguous. Germline lookup yields CDR1 SQVTM and CDR2 ANQGSEA. V was clipped by 4 bases and J by 0 bases, with 13 bases between them. The CDR3 is 16 residues long. This CDR3 is CSVGPQPLSYNSPLHF. As DNA, the CDR3 is TGCAGCGTTGGCCCCCAGCCACTCTCCTATAATTCACCCCTCCACTTT. Drawing the rest from reference TRBV29-1 and TRBJ1-6, the complete variable domain is SAVISQKPSRDICQRGTSLTIQCQVDSQVTMMFWYRQQPGQSLTLIATANQGSEATYESGFVIDKFPISRPNLTFSTLTVSNMSPEDSSIYLCSVGPQPLSYNSPLHFGNGTRLTVT.

This clonotype was recorded a few times. This chain uses TRBV12-3 or TRBV12-4 with TRBJ1-2; D is perhaps TRBD1 (6 bases). The CDR3 has 14 amino acids. Trimming left V 4 bases short and J 7 bases short, with 16 bases between. The CDR3 loop reads CASSYAGVEGGYTF. The CDR3 DNA sequence: TGTGCCAGCAGTTACGCAGGGGTGGAAGGTGGCTACACCTTC.

This clonotype was observed a handful of times. The chain recombines TRBV20-1 with TRBJ1-5; 8 nucleotides match TRBD1. The V gene end was trimmed by 2 bases and the J gene end by 5 bases; junction bases not matched to a gene: 8. CDR3 size: 15 residues. CDR1 is DFQATT and CDR2 is SNEGSKA in the germline V gene (reference sequence). For the CDR3, the DNA is TGCAGTGCTAGACCCGGGACAGGAGAGGATCAGCCCCAGCATTTT. Amino acids: CSARPGTGEDQPQHF.

On this clonotype itself: This may stem from a read error, because a much larger clone lies one nucleotide away. J is TRBJ2-5 and V is TRBV7-2, with D tentatively TRBD2 (6 bases). The CDR3 consists of 15 residues. Germline CDR1 is SGHTA and CDR2 is FQGNSA. The CDR3 sequence: CASGLAVAGWETQYF. The CDR3 region has the DNA TGTGCCAGCGGCTTAGCGGTGGCGGGGTGGGAGACCCAGTACTTC. Variable domain in full (rest from reference TRBV7-2 and TRBJ2-5): GAGVSQSPSNKVTEKGKDVELRCDPISGHTALYWYRQSLGQGLEFLIYFQGNSAPDKSGLPSDRFSAERTGGSVSTLTIQRTQQEDSAVYLCASGLAVAGWETQYFGPGTRLLVL.

This clonotype occurred a few times. The genes are TRBV7-2 and TRBJ2-6, with D perhaps TRBD1 (6 bases). Germline V gene lookup returns CDR1 SGHTA and CDR2 FQGNSA. Trimming pared 1 base from V and 10 bases from J, leaving 11 bases between. This CDR3 has 14 amino acids. In DNA, the CDR3 is TGTGCCAGCAGCTTAGGAAGGACAGCAAACGTCCTGACTTTC. Its protein product is CASSLGRTANVLTF.

The chain couples TRBV11-2 to TRBJ2-3; D gene uncertain. Looked up from germline, CDR1 is SGHAT and CDR2 is FQNNGV. Trimming took off 1 base at V and 2 bases at J, with 13 bases between the two ends. This CDR3 is built from 16 residues. The CDR3 DNA is TGTGCCAGCAGCTTAGCCCGAAGTTATCCCACAGATACGCAGTATTTT. This sequence encodes CASSLARSYPTDTQYF.

The table lists this clonotype with a few counts. V usage is TRBV20-1 and J usage is TRBJ1-1; TRBD1 is a possible D gene (6 bases). CDR3 length equals 14 residues. Germline loops: CDR1 DFQATT, CDR2 SNEGSKA (reference sequence). Deletions cut 0 bases from V and 5 bases from J, with 13 bases between. This chain's CDR3 is CSARDPTGRTEAFF. The CDR3 region has the DNA TGCAGTGCTAGAGATCCTACAGGGAGGACTGAAGCTTTCTTT.

This clonotype has a count of ten or more. V is TRBV15 and J is TRBJ2-6; D not resolved. This CDR3 has 16 amino acids. Germline V gene lookup returns CDR1 LNHNV and CDR2 YYDKDF (reference sequence). Trimming removed 0 bases from V and 1 base from J, with 7 bases in between. The CDR3 sequence is CATSRDRQSGANVLTF. In DNA, the CDR3 is TGTGCCACCAGCAGAGATCGGCAGTCTGGGGCCAACGTCCTGACTTTC.

The J gene is TRBJ1-1, the V gene TRBV6-5, with TRBD1 identical over 8 bases. CDR1 is MNHEY and CDR2 is SVGAGI in the germline V gene. The CDR3 spans 14 residues. After removal of 0 bases from V and 10 bases from J, the junction contained 7 bases not matched to a gene. CDR3 DNA sequence: TGTGCCAGCAGTTACTCTGTTCCCGGGACAGGAGCTTTCTTT. Its protein product is CASSYSVPGTGAFF.

This clonotype has ten or more counts. The chain recombines TRBV27 with TRBJ1-5; no clear D gene. Trimming stripped 5 bases from V and 11 bases from J, with 16 bases between. Germline CDR1 is MNHEY and CDR2 is SMNVEV (reference sequence). The CDR3 loop spans 13 amino acids. The chain's CDR3 is CASSTFRSMAQHF. The DNA for the CDR3 is TGTGCCAGCAGTACCTTTAGGTCCATGGCCCAGCATTTT.

This clonotype was counted at least ten times. The J gene is TRBJ1-2, the V gene TRBV28, with unresolved D. CDR3 length: 14 amino acids. Germline V gene lookup returns CDR1 MDHEN and CDR2 SYDVKM. V lost 5 bases and J 6 bases, leaving 16 bases between the germline ends. CDR3 nucleotide sequence: TGTGCCAGCAGTAGGGCAGGAGGTACCCATGGCTACACCTTC. Protein sequence: CASSRAGGTHGYTF.

This clonotype occurred many times. The V call is TRBV7-2, the J call TRBJ2-4, with 8 bases that match TRBD2. The germline CDR1 and CDR2 sequences are SGHTA and FQGNSA. The J segment lost 4 bases and the V segment lost 5 bases, leaving 16 bases of the junction unmatched. This CDR3 has 18 amino acids. This chain's CDR3 is CASSLPPAGGTGKNIQYF. In DNA, the CDR3 is TGTGCCAGCAGCCTTCCCCCCGCGGGGGGAACAGGTAAAAACATTCAGTACTTC.

The chain carries TRBV30 and TRBJ2-1; a possible D gene is TRBD2 (7 bases). The CDR3 has 12 amino acids. From germline, CDR1 is GTSNPN and CDR2 SVGIG (reference sequence). V lost 3 bases and J lost 7, with 10 bases in between. CDR3 region: CAWRGGGNEQFF. CDR3 bases: TGTGCCTGGAGGGGAGGGGGGAATGAGCAGTTCTTC.

The V call is TRBV19, the J call TRBJ1-2, with D uncertain. V lost 6 bases, J lost 8 bases, and 16 bases lay in between. This CDR3 has 13 amino acids. Germline CDR1 and CDR2: LNHDA and SQIVND (reference sequence). CDR3 sequence reads: CASSPGRMEGYTF. CDR3 nucleotide sequence: TGTGCCAGTAGCCCGGGTCGAATGGAGGGCTACACCTTC.

There are a few counts of this clonotype. This chain uses TRBV7-9 with TRBJ1-1, with TRBD1 as a possible D gene (6 bases). From germline, CDR1 is SEHNR and CDR2 FQNEAQ (reference sequence). V lost 4 bases and J lost 12, with 27 bases in between. The CDR3 consists of 16 residues. CDR3 sequence (DNA): TGTGCCAGCAGCTACTCAGCAAACAGGGTTCCACCTGAGTCTTTCTTT. Translation gives CASSYSANRVPPESFF.

The rearrangement joins TRBV20-1 to TRBJ2-7; D is perhaps TRBD1 (6 bases). Trimming pared 6 bases from V and 6 bases from J, leaving 18 bases between. Germline CDR1 and CDR2: DFQATT and SNEGSKA (reference sequence). This CDR3 comprises 13 residues. Written as DNA, the CDR3 is TGCAGTGCCCTAGGACAGAACCCCTGCGAGCAGTACTTC. This gives the protein CSALGQNPCEQYF.

This clonotype was picked up many times. This rearrangement joins TRBV2 to TRBJ1-1; tentatively, D is TRBD1 (5 bases). V lost 2 bases, J lost 5 bases, and 12 bases lay in between. The length of the CDR3 is 14 residues. CDR1 is SNHLY, CDR2 FYNNEI, per germline. The DNA for the CDR3 is TGTGCCAGCAGTGAAAGGGGAATTGAGACTGAAGCTTTCTTT. This sequence encodes CASSERGIETEAFF.

This clonotype was counted at least ten times. The V and J genes are TRBV28 and TRBJ1-1; D uncertain. CDR3 length: 13 amino acids. Trimming shortened V by 6 bases and J by 3 bases, and 11 bases separated the two germline ends. Per the germline V gene, CDR1 is MDHEN and CDR2 is SYDVKM. CDR3 bases: TGTGCCAGCAGCGAAGGGATCGACACTGAAGCTTTCTTT. Its translation: CASSEGIDTEAFF.

This clonotype was observed many times. The chain combines TRBV7-2 with TRBJ1-6; D is perhaps TRBD1 (5 bases). The CDR3 has 14 residues. CDR1 is SGHTA and CDR2 is FQGNSA in the germline V gene. Trimming took off 7 bases at V and 5 bases at J, with 12 bases between the two ends. The CDR3: CASTVGRNNSPLHF. Here the CDR3 DNA reads TGTGCCAGCACCGTGGGACGGAATAATTCACCCCTCCACTTT.

The genes are TRBV2 and TRBJ2-7; D is undetermined. Trimming shortened V by 3 bases and J by 0 bases, and 15 bases separated the two germline ends. The CDR3 contains 16 residues. Germline-derived CDR1 and CDR2 are SNHLY and FYNNEI. As DNA, the CDR3 is TGTGCCAGCAGTGAGGACGGTGCGGCATTCTCCTACGAGCAGTACTTC. Encoded protein: CASSEDGAAFSYEQYF. The whole variable domain, filled in from reference TRBV2 and TRBJ2-7, reads EPEVTQTPSHQVTQMGQEVILRCVPISNHLYFYWYRQILGQKVEFLVSFYNNEISEKSEIFDDQFSVERPDGSNFTLKIRSTKLEDSAMYFCASSEDGAAFSYEQYFGPGTRLTVT.

The chain is built from TRBV5-1 and TRBJ2-3; TRBD1 matches 9 bases. The CDR3 loop spans 16 amino acids. V gave up 2 bases and J gave up 0 bases; unmatched junction bases: 4. Germline V lookup: CDR1 SGHRS, CDR2 YFSETQ. This CDR3 is CASSFGQGLSTDTQYF. The CDR3 coding sequence is TGCGCCAGCAGCTTCGGACAGGGGCTAAGCACAGATACGCAGTATTTT.

This clonotype was counted many times. The V gene is TRBV28, the J gene TRBJ2-5; TRBD1 matches 9 bases. Trimming cost V 6 bases and J 2 bases; bases outside gene matches: 7. The CDR3 covers 15 residues. The germline CDR1 and CDR2 sequences are MDHEN and SYDVKM. CDR3 loop: CASSTDRGSQETQYF. The CDR3 coding sequence is TGTGCCAGCAGCACCGACAGGGGGAGTCAAGAGACCCAGTACTTC.

This clonotype showed up many times. The chain recombines TRBV2 with TRBJ2-7; possibly TRBD1 for D (5 bases). Germline lookup yields CDR1 SNHLY and CDR2 FYNNEI. V lost 3 bases and J 6 bases, leaving 12 bases between the germline ends. The CDR3 extends over 13 amino acids. CDR3: CASSDQGLGEQYF. In nucleotides, the CDR3 is TGTGCCAGCAGTGACCAGGGTTTAGGCGAGCAGTACTTC.

This clonotype has a count of ten or more. V gene TRBV29-1 combines with J gene TRBJ2-5; TRBD2 might be the D (6 bases). Looked up from germline, CDR1 is SQVTM and CDR2 is ANQGSEA. The CDR3 extends over 13 amino acids. The V end lost 7 bases, the J end lost 3 bases, and 15 bases lay between the germline ends. CDR3 sequence: CSAGVLTEETQYF. CDR3 bases: TGCAGCGCGGGGGTACTTACCGAAGAGACCCAGTACTTC.